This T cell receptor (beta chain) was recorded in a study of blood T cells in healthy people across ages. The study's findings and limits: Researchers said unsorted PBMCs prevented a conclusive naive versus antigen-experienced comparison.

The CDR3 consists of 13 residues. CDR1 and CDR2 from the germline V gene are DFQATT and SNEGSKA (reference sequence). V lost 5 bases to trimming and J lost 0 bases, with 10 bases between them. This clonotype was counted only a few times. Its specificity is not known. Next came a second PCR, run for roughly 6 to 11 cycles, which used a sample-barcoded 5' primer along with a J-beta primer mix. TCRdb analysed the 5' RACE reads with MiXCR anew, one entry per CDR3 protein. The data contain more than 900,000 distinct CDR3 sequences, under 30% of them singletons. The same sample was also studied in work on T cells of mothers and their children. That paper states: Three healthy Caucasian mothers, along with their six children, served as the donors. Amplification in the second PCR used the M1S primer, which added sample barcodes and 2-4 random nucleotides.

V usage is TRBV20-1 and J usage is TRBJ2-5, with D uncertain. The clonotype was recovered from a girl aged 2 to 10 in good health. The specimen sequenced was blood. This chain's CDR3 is CSAEGRYQETQYF. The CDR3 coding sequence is TGCAGTGCTGAAGGACGGTACCAAGAGACCCAGTACTTC.